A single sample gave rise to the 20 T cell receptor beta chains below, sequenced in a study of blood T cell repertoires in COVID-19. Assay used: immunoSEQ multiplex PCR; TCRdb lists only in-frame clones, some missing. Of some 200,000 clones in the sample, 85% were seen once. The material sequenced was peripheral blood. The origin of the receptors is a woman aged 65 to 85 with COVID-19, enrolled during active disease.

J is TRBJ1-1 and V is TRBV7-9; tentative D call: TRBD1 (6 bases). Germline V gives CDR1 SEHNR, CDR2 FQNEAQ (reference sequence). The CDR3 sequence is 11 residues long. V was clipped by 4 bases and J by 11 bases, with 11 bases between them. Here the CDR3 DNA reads TGTGCCAGCAGCTCAACAGGGAAGGCTTTCTTT. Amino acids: CASSSTGKAFF.

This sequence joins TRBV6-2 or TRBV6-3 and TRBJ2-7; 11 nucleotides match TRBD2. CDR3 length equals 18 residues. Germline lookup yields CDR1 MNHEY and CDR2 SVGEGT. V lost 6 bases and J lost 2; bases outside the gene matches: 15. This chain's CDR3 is CASSLPILLAGEPYEQYF. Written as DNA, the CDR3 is TGTGCCAGCAGCTTACCCATCTTACTAGCGGGGGAGCCCTACGAGCAGTACTTC.

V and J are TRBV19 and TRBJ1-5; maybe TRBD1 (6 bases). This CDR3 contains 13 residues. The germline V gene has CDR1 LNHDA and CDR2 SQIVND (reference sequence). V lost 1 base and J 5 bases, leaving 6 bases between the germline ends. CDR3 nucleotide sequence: TGTGCCAGTAGTATAGGGGGGCATCAGCCCCAGCATTTT. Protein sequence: CASSIGGHQPQHF.

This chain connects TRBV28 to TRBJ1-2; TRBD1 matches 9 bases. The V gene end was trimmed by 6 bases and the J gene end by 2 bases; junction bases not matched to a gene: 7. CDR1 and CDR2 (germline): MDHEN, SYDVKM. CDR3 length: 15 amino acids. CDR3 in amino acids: CASSVGGQGNYGYTF. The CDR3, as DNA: TGTGCCAGCAGCGTCGGAGGACAGGGGAACTATGGCTACACCTTC.

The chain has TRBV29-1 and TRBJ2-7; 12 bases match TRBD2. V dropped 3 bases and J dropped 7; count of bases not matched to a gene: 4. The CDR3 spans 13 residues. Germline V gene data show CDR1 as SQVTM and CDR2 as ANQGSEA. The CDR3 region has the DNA TGCAGCGTTGAGACTAGCGGGAGTAATGAGCAGTACTTC. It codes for CSVETSGSNEQYF.

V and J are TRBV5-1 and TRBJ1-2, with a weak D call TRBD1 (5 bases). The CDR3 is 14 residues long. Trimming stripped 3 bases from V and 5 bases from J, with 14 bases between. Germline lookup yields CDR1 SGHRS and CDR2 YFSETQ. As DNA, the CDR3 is TGCGCCAGCAGCTGGGGCAGTAACTTTTATGGCTACACCTTC. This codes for CASSWGSNFYGYTF.

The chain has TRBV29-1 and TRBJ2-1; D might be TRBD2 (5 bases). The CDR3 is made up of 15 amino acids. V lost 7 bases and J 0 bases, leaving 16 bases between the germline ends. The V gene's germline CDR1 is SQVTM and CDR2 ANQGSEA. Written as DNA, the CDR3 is TGCAGCGCCCCTGGCGGGCGCGGCTCCTACAATGAGCAGTTCTTC. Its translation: CSAPGGRGSYNEQFF.

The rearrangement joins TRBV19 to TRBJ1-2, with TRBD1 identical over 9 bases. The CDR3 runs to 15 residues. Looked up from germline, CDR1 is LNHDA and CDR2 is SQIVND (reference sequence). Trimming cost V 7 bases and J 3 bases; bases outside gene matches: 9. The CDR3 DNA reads TGTGCCAGTACCGATACCGGGACAGGGTACTATGGCTACACCTTC. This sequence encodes CASTDTGTGYYGYTF.

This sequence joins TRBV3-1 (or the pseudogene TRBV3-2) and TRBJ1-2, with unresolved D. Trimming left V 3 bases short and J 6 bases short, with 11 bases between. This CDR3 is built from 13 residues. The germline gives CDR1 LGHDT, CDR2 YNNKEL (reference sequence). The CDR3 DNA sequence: TGTGCCAGCAGCCAGAAGGGAGCTAATGGCTACACCTTC. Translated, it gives CASSQKGANGYTF.

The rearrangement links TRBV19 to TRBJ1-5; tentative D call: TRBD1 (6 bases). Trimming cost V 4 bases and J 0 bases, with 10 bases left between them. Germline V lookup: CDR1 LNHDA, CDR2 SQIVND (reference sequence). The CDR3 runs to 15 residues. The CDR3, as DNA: TGTGCCAGTAGTAGGACAGCCCCTAGCAATCAGCCCCAGCATTTT. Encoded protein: CASSRTAPSNQPQHF.

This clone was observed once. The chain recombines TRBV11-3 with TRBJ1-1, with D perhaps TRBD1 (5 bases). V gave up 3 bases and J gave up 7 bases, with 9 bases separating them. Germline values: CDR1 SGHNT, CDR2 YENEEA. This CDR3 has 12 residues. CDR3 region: CASSLGGVEAFF. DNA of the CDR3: TGTGCCAGCAGCTTGGGGGGGGTTGAAGCTTTCTTT.

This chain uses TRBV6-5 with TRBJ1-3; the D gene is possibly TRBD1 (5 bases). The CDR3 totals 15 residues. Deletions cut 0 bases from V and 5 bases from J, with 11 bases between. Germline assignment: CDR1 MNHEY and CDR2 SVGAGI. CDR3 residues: CASSYSGGERNTIYF. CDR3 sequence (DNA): TGTGCCAGCAGTTACTCCGGAGGGGAGAGAAACACCATATATTTT.

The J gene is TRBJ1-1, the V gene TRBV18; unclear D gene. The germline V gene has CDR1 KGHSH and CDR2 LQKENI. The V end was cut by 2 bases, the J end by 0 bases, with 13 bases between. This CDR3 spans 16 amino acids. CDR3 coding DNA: TGTGCCAGCTCACCATTTGATAGGAGACTGAACACTGAAGCTTTCTTT. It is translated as CASSPFDRRLNTEAFF. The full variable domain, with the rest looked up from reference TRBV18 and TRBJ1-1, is NAGVMQNPRHLVRRRGQEARLRCSPMKGHSHVYWYRQLPEEGLKFMVYLQKENIIDESGMPKERFSAEFPKEGPSILRIQQVVRGDSAAYFCASSPFDRRLNTEAFFGQGTRLTVV.

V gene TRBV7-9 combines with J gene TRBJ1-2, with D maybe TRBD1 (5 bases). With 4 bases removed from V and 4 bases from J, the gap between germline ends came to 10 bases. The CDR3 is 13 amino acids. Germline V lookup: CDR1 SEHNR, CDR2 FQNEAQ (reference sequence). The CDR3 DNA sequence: TGTGCCAGCAGCTCCCCCGGGGGCTATGGCTACACCTTC. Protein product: CASSSPGGYGYTF.

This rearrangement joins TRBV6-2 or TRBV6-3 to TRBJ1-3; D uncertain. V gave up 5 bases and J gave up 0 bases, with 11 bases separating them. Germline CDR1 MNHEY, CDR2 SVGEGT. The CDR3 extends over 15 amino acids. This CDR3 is CASSHPGNSGNTIYF. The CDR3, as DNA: TGTGCCAGCAGTCACCCCGGGAACTCTGGAAACACCATATATTTT.

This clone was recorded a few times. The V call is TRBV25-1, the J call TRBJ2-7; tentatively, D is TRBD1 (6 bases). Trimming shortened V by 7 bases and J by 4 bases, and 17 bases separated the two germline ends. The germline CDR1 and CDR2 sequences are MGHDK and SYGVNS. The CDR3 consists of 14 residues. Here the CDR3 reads CASTPPGQVYEQYF. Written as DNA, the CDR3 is TGTGCCAGCACGCCCCCGGGACAAGTGTACGAGCAGTACTTC.

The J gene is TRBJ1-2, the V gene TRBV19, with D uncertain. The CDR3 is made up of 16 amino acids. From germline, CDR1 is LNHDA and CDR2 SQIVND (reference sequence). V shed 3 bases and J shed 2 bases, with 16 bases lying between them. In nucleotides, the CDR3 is TGTGCCAGTAGTATGGCCCAGGTAACGGGGAACTATGGCTACACCTTC. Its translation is CASSMAQVTGNYGYTF.

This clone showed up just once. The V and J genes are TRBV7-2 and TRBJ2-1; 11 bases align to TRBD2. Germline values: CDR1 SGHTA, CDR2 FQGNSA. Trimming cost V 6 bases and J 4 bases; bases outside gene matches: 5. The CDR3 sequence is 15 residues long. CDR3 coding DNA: TGTGCCAGCAGACACCGACTAGCGGGGTACAATGAGCAGTTCTTC. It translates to CASRHRLAGYNEQFF.

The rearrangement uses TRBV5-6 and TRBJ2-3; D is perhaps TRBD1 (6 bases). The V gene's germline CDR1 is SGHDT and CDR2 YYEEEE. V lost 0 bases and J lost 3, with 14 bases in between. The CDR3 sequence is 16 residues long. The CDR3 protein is CASSLARGKGTDTQYF. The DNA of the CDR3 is TGTGCCAGCAGCTTGGCCAGGGGCAAAGGAACAGATACGCAGTATTTT.

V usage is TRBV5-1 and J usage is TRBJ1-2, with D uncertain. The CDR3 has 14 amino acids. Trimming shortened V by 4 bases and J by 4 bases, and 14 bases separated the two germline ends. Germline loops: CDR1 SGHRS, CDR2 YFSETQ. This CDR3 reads CASSAADGSYGYTF. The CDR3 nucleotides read TGCGCCAGCAGCGCCGCGGACGGGAGCTATGGCTACACCTTC.